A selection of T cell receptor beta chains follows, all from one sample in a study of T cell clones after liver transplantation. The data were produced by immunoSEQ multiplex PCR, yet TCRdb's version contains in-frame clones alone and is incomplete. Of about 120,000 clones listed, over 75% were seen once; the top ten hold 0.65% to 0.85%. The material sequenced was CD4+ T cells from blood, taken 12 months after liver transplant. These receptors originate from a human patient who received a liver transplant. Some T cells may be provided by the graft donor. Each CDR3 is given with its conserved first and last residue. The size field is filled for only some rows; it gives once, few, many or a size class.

CDR3: CASSGGTVNTEAFF; J: TRBJ1-1; size: .; V: TRBV2
CDR3: CASSEWGAGTSGRNEQFF; J: TRBJ2-1; size: .; V: TRBV10-2
CDR3: CASSPGPPSSGANVLTF; J: TRBJ2-6; size: once; V: TRBV7-3
CDR3: CAWSQGQGYNYGYTF; J: TRBJ1-2; size: .; V: TRBV30
CDR3: CASSGLAGSSYEQYF; J: TRBJ2-7; size: .; V: TRBV6-1
CDR3: CASSVVGRGGELFF; J: TRBJ2-2; size: .; V: TRBV9
CDR3: CASSLKGEWGNQPQHF; J: TRBJ1-5; size: .; V: TRBV27
CDR3: CTSSQEGETQYF; J: TRBJ2-5; size: .; V: TRBV1
CDR3: CASSHNDRVNTEAFF; J: TRBJ1-1; size: once; V: TRBV4-1
CDR3: CASSLYSGEEEQFF; J: TRBJ2-1; size: once; V: TRBV7-9
CDR3: CSVLRDRSGVGTF; J: TRBJ1-2; size: .; V: TRBV29-1
CDR3: CASSHEPGTGLNIQYF; J: TRBJ2-4; size: once; V: TRBV5-1
CDR3: CASDPGVGEKLFF; J: TRBJ1-4; size: .; V: TRBV28
CDR3: CASSLWETQYF; J: TRBJ2-5; size: .; V: TRBV7-2
CDR3: CASSFFQGAHISRSYEQYF; J: TRBJ2-7; size: .; V: TRBV13
CDR3: CASSLLDSPLHF; J: TRBJ1-6; size: .; V: TRBV2
CDR3: CASSLAWAETEAFF; J: TRBJ1-1; size: once; V: TRBV5-5
CDR3: CASSMGFVTATNEKLFF; J: TRBJ1-4; size: .; V: TRBV19